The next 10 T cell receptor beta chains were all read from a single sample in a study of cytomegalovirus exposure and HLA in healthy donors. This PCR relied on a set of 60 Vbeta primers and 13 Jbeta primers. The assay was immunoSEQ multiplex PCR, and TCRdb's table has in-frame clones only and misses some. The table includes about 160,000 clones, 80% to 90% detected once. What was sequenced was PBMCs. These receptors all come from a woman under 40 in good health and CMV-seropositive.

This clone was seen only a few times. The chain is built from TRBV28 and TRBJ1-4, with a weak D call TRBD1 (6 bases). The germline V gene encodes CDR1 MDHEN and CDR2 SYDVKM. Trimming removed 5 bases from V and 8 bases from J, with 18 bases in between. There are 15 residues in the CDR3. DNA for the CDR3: TGTGCCAGCAGTCGCCCGGGGGGCTCAGGGGAAAAACTGTTTTTT. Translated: CASSRPGGSGEKLFF.

The CDR3 sequence: CASSQDAGSLRPQHF. CDR3 bases: TGCGCCAGCAGCCAAGATGCAGGATCACTGAGGCCCCAGCATTTT. V usage is TRBV4-1 and J usage is TRBJ1-5; no clear D gene. V lost 0 bases and J 9 bases, leaving 15 bases between the germline ends. The CDR3 length is 15 residues. In germline, CDR1 is MGHRA, CDR2 YSYEKL.

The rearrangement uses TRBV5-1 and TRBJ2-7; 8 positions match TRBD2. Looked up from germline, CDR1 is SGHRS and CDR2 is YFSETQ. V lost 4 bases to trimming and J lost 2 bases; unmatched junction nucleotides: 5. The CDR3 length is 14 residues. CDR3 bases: TGCGCCAGCAGCAGGCGGGGGGAGACCTACGAGCAGTACTTC. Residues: CASSRRGETYEQYF. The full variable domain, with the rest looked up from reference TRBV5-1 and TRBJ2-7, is KAGVTQTPRYLIKTRGQQVTLSCSPISGHRSVSWYQQTPGQGLQFLFEYFSETQRNKGNFPGRFSGRQFSNSRSEMNVSTLELGDSALYLCASSRRGETYEQYFGPGTRLTVT.

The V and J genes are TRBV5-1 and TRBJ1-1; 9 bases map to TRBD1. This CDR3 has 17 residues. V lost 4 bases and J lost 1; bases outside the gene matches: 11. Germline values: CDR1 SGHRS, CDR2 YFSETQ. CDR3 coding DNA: TGCGCCAGCAGCCAGGGACAGGGACACCAACCGAACACTGAAGCTTTCTTT. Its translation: CASSQGQGHQPNTEAFF.

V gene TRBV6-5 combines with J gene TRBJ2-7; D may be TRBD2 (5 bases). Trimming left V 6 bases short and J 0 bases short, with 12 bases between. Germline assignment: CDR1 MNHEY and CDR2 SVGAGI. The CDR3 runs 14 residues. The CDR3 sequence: CASSLGLLSYEQYF. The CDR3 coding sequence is TGTGCCAGCAGCCTTGGACTCCTCTCCTACGAGCAGTACTTC.

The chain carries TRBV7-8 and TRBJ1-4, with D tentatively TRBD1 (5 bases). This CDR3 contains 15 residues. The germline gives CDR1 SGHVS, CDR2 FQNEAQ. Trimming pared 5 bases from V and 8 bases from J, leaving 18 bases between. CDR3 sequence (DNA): TGTGCCAGCAGCGTAGACAGATCAGATGGAGAAAAACTGTTTTTT. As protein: CASSVDRSDGEKLFF.

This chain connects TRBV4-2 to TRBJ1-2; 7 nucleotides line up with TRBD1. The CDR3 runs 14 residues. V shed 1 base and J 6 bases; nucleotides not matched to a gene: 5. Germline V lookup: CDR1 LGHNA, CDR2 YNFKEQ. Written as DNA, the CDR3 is TGTGCCAGCAGCCAAGTGGTAGGGACAGATGGCTACACCTTC. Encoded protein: CASSQVVGTDGYTF.

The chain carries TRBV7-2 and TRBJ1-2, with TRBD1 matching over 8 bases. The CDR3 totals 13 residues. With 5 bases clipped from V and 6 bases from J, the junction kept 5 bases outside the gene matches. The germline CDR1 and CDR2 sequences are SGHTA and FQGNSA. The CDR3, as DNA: TGTGCCAGCAGCGATCGACAGGGGAATGGCTACACCTTC. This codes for CASSDRQGNGYTF.

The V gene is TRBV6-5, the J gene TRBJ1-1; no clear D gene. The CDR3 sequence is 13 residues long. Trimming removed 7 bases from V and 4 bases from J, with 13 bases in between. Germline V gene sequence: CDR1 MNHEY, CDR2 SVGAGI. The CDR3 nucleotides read TGTGCCAGCATCCGCCCGGGTAGCACTGAAGCTTTCTTT. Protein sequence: CASIRPGSTEAFF.

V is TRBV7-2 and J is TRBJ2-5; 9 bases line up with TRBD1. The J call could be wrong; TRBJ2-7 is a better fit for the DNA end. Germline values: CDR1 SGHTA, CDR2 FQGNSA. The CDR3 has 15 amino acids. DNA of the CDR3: TGTGCCAGCAGCACCGGGACAGGGCAATCCTACGAGCAGTACTTC. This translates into CASSTGTGQSYEQYF.